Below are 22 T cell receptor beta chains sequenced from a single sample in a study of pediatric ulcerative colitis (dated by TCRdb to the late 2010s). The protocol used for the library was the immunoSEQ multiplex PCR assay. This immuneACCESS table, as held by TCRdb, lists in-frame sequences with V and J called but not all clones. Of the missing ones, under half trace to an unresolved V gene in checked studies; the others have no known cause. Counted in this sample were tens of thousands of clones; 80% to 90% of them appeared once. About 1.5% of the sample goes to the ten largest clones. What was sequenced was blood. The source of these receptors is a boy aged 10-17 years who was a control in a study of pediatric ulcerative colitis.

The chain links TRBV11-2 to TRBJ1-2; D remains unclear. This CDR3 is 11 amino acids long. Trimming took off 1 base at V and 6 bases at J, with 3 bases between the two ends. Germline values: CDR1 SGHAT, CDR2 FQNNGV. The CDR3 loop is CASSLGDGYTF. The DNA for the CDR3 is TGTGCCAGCAGCTTAGGGGATGGCTACACCTTC.

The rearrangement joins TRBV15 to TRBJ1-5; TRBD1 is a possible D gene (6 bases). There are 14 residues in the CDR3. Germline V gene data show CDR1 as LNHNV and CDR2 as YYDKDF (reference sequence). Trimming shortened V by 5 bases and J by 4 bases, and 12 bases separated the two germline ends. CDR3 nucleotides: TGTGCCACCAGCGCTTGGACAGTTAATCAGCCCCAGCATTTT. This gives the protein CATSAWTVNQPQHF.

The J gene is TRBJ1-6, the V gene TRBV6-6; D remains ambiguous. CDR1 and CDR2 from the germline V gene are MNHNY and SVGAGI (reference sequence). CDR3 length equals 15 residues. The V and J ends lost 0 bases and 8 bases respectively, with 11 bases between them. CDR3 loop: CASSYSRQNHSPLHF. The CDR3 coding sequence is TGTGCCAGCAGTTACTCGAGGCAAAACCATTCACCCCTCCACTTT.

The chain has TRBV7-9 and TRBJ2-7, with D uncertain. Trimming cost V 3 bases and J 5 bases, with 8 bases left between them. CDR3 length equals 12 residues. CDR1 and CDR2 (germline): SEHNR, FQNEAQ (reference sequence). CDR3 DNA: TGTGCCAGCAGCTTCAGGCCGAACGAGCAGTACTTC. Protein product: CASSFRPNEQYF.

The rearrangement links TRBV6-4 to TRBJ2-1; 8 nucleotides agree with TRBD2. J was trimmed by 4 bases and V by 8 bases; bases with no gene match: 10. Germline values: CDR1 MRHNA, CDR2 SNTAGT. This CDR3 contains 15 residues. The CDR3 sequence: CASGATGGGYNEQFF. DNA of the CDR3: TGTGCCAGCGGTGCAACGGGGGGGGGATACAATGAGCAGTTCTTC.

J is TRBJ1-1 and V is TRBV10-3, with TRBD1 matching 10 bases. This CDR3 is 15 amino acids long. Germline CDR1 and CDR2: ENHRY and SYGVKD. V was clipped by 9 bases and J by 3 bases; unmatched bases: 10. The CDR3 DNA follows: TGTGCCATAAGAGAAGCCGGGACAGGGGACACTGAAGCTTTCTTT. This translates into CAIREAGTGDTEAFF.

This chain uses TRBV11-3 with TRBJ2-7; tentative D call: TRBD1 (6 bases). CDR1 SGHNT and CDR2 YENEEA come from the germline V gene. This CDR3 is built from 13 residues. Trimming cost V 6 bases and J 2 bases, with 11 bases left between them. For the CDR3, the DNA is TGTGCCAGCAGTCAGGGGTTCGCCTACGAGCAGTACTTC. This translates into CASSQGFAYEQYF.

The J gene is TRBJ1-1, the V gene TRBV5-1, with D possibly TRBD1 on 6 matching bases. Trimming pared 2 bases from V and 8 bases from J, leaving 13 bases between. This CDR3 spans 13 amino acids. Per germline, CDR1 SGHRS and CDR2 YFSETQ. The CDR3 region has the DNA TGCGCCAGCAGCTTATTTCCCGGGACAGAAGCTTTCTTT. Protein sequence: CASSLFPGTEAFF.

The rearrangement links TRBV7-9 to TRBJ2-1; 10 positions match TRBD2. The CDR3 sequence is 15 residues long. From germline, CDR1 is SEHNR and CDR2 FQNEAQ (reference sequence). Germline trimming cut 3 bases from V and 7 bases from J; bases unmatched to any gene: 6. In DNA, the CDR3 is TGTGCCAGCAGCTTGGCTAGCGGGAGTGGGAATGAGCAGTTCTTC. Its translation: CASSLASGSGNEQFF.

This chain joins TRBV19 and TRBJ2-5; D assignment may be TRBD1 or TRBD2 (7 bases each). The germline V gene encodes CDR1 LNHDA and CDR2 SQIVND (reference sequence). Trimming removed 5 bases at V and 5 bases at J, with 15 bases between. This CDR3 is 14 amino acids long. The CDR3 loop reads CASSAQGGTETQYF. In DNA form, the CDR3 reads TGTGCCAGTAGTGCCCAGGGGGGGACGGAGACCCAGTACTTC.

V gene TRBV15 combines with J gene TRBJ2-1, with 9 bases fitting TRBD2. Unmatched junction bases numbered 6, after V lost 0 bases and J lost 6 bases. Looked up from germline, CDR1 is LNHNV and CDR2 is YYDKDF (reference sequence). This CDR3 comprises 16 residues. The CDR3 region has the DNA TGTGCCACCAGCAGAGATCTGGCGGGAGGGCTCAATGAGCAGTTCTTC. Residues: CATSRDLAGGLNEQFF.

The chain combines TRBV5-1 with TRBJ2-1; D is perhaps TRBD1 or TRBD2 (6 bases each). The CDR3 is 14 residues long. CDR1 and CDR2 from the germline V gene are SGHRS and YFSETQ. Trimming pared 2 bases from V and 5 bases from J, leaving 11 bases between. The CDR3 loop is CASSFGGTDNEQFF. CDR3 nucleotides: TGCGCCAGCAGCTTCGGGGGCACGGACAATGAGCAGTTCTTC.

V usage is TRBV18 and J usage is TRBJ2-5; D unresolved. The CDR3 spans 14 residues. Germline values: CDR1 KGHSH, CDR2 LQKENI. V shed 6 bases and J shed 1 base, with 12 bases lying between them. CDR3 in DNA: TGTGCCAGCTCCTGGATGGACCGCCAAGAGACCCAGTACTTC. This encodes CASSWMDRQETQYF.

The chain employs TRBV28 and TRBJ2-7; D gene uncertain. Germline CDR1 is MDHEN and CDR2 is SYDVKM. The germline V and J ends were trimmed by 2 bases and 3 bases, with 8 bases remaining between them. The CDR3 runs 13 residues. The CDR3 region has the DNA TGTGCCAGCAGTTTAAGTAGCAGCTACGAGCAGTACTTC. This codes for CASSLSSSYEQYF. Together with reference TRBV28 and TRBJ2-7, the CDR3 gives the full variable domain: DVKVTQSSRYLVKRTGEKVFLECVQDMDHENMFWYRQDPGLGLRLIYFSYDVKMKEKGDIPEGYSVSREKKERFSLILESASTNQTSMYLCASSLSSSYEQYFGPGTRLTVT.

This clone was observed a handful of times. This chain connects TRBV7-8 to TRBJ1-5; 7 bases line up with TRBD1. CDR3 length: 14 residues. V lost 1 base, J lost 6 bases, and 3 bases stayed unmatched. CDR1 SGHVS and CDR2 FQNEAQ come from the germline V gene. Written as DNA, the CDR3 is TGTGCCAGCAGCTTAGTACAGGGGAGTCAGCCCCAGCATTTT. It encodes CASSLVQGSQPQHF.

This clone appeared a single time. The CDR3 protein is CASSSTQNRNEKLFF. The CDR3, as DNA: TGTGCCAGCAGTTCGACACAGAACCGAAATGAAAAACTGTTTTTT. The chain is built from TRBV28 and TRBJ1-4; D gene ambiguous. The length of the CDR3 is 15 residues. The germline V gene encodes CDR1 MDHEN and CDR2 SYDVKM. The V end was cut by 4 bases, the J end by 5 bases, with 14 bases between.

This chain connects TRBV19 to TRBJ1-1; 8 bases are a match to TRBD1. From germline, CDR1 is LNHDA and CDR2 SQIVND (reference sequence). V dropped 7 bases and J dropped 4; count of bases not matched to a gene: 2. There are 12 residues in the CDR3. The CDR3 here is CASTTGGTEAFF. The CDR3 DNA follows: TGTGCCAGTACCACAGGGGGCACTGAAGCTTTCTTT.

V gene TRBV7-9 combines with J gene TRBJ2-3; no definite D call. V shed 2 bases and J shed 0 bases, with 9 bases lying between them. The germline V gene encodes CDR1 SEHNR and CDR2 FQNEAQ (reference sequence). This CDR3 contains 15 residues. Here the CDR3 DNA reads TGTGCCAGCAGCTTAATGACCTCTAGCACAGATACGCAGTATTTT. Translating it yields CASSLMTSSTDTQYF.

CDR3 residues: CASQGEGTDTQYF. DNA of the CDR3: TGTGCCAGCCAGGGAGAAGGGACAGATACGCAGTATTTT. The gene calls are TRBV25-1 and TRBJ2-3, with D tentatively TRBD1 or TRBD2 (5 bases each). V lost 8 bases and J 3 bases, leaving 12 bases between the germline ends. CDR3 length: 13 residues. From germline, CDR1 is MGHDK and CDR2 SYGVNS.

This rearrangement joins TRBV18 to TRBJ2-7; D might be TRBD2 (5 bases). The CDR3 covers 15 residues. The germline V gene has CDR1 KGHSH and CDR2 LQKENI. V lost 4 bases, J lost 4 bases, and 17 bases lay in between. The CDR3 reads CASSHPRYGEYEQYF. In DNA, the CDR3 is TGTGCCAGCTCACATCCAAGGTATGGGGAGTACGAGCAGTACTTC.

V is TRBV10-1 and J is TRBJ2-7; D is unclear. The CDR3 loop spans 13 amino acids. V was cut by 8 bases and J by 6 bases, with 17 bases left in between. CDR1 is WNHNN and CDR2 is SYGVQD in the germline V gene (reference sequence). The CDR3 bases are TGCGCCAGCTCTCGAATGAAACCTCTCGAGCAGTACTTC. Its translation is CASSRMKPLEQYF.

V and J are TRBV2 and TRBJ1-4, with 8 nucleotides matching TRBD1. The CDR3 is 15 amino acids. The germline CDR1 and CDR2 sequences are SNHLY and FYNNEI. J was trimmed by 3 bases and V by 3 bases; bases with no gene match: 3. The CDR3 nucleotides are TGTGCCAGCAGTGATCCGACAGGGGCTAATGAAAAACTGTTTTTT. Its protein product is CASSDPTGANEKLFF.